The clone carrying this T cell receptor beta chain was counted a single time. What it binds is not known. The data belong to a study of T cell responses to AZD1222 COVID-19 vaccine. With 3 bases removed from V and 3 bases from J, the gap between germline ends came to 15 bases. The CDR3 covers 14 residues. CDR1 GTSNPN and CDR2 SVGIG come from the germline V gene (reference sequence). Study-level results: It should be noted that donors were predominantly white British and more often female, and clonal diversity was possibly underestimated.

Only in-frame clones appear in the TCRdb table, and some are missing; sequencing was by immunoSEQ multiplex PCR. The sample contains tens of thousands of clones, approximately 84% of which appear only once. The receptor's source is an adult in good health. V and J are TRBV30 and TRBJ2-7; unclear D gene. Sequenced material: peripheral blood, taken on day 0 of AZD1222 vaccination. Written as DNA, the CDR3 is TGTGCCTGGAGCCCTAGTGCGTGGATCTACGAGCAGTACTTC. Amino acid sequence: CAWSPSAWIYEQYF.